This record looks at one T cell receptor beta chain sequence and its context. Its antigen remains undetermined. No much larger clonotype is one base removed from it; base qualities were not supplied. V is cut back by 5 bases and J by 0 bases, with 13 bases in the junction unmatched. Including cysteine and phenylalanine, the CDR3 has 19 amino acids. The DNA shown is the 57-base CDR3, in frame from base 1. From the germline V gene, CDR1 is KGHSH and CDR2 is LQKENI. The sample belongs to a study of blood T cell repertoires in COVID-19 (dated by TCRdb to 2018 to 2021). Background for the entire study: The collaborator samples originated in the United States, Italy and Spain and spanned the acute and convalescent phases of COVID-19. The dataset comprised deeply sampled blood TCRbeta repertoires from subjects exposed to, actively infected with, or recovered from COVID-19. The material from the prospective study consisted of cDNA or gDNA derived from T cells, B-cell-depleted T cells, or PBMCs. Sample metadata almost always included a de-identified subject ID, COVID-19 status, age in years and sex. The samples were drawn from the first 160 participants of the ongoing ImmuneRACE study and from more than 1,000 subjects provided by 6 global collaborators. Where HLA class I and class II types were available, the types were taken from metadata supplied by the sample provider, not from assay-based typing. The repertoires were made available in a free public database intended to serve as a resource for research on the immune response to SARS-CoV-2. General findings and caveats noted by the study authors: How much clinical and demographic metadata was included differed by source and by participant, and the metadata was provided uncurated.

TCRbeta CDR3 regions were amplified from genomic DNA using the immunoSEQ Assay, a bias-controlled multiplex PCR. Under the source paper's analysis protocol: Within the assay, amplification of reference gene primers was used to estimate how many nucleated cells each sample contained. To quantify the absolute abundance of each unique TCRbeta CDR3 rearrangement, sequence reads were collapsed and filtered. For each sample, productive Simpson clonality was calculated as the square root of Simpson's diversity index over productive rearrangements. TCRdb obtained this table from immuneACCESS and retained in-frame rearrangements with V and J assigned. These tables miss some clones; where compared with another copy, unresolved V genes account for less than half of the shortfall, and the remainder is unexplained. V, J and clone size reflect that table, while D and trimming were determined from the DNA. In this sample the table shows about 340,000 clones, 85% to 90% of which occur a single time. Just under 7.5% of the sample comes from the top ten.

In Seattle, one collaborating source enrolled patients while the infection was active and tracked those patients longitudinally over the course of disease. Whole blood was collected in K2EDTA tubes by collaborating institutions according to the institutions' own protocols. Collaborator samples were shipped for TCRbeta analysis as frozen whole blood, isolated PBMCs, or DNA extracted from either sample type. Recombination linked TRBV18 to TRBJ1-3; 10 bases in the middle match TRBD1. The TCR originated in a woman between 70 and 85 years old with COVID-19, enrolled during active disease. Sequencing used peripheral blood. CDR3 reads: CASSAQHPGQGNSGNTIYF. The DNA sequence is TGTGCCAGCTCAGCCCAACACCCGGGACAGGGGAACTCTGGAAACACCATATATTTT.